Below, one TCR beta chain is given with its context. What it binds is not known. The sample belongs to a study of vaccination effects on CD4 cells after COVID-19. This table comes from immunoSEQ multiplex PCR, and its TCRdb copy is limited to in-frame clones, with some not included. Of 45,000 to 70,000 clones listed, around 76% are singletons. Within the ViraFEST assay, antigen-specific CD4+ T cells underwent expansion with viral peptide pools prior to sequencing. Culture proceeded for more than nine days, and CD4+ T cells were then isolated. The person was diagnosed with PCR-confirmed SARS-CoV-2 infection between March and December 2020. The CDR3 covers 14 residues. Germline CDR1 is SGHTA and CDR2 is FQGTGA. With 5 bases clipped from V and 6 bases from J, the junction kept 8 bases outside the gene matches.

This rearrangement joins TRBV7-3 to TRBJ2-3, with TRBD2 identical over 7 bases. The sample in question was CD4+ T cells from PBMCs cultured with HIV peptides, obtained before COVID-19 vaccination. This sample's subset: HIV-1 Nef peptide pool negative control/reference culture. The receptor was isolated from a human donor who had a prior SARS-CoV-2 infection. CDR3 coding DNA: TGTGCCAGCAGCCGAAGCGGGGTCTGGGATACGCAGTATTTT. Translating gives CASSRSGVWDTQYF.